A single T cell receptor beta chain is shown here with its context. No antigen is known for it. Looked up from germline, CDR1 is MGHDK and CDR2 is SYGVNS. The V end lost 7 bases, the J end lost 6 bases, and 14 bases lay between the germline ends. The CDR3 loop spans 13 amino acids. Libraries were prepared by immunoSEQ multiplex PCR; TCRdb keeps only in-frame clonotypes and omits some of them. In the table there are about 81,000 clones, about 92% of which are singletons. The data belong to a study of OX40 agonist ivuxolimab in advanced cancers. In the study overall: Dosing consisted of intravenous ivuxolimab at 0.01 to 10 mg/kg every 2 weeks. Subjects had a mean age of roughly 60 years, with a range of about 23 to 90; around 80% were male.

Study-wide results and caveats: Expanded clones were, on average, more numerous in CD8+ T cells than in CD4+.

Sequenced here: CD4+ or CD8+ T cells sorted from blood, sampled in a trial of the OX40 agonist ivuxolimab. The clonotype originates from an adult with an advanced solid tumor such as melanoma, head and neck, liver or kidney cancer. The chain has TRBV25-1 and TRBJ2-3, with D unresolved. For the CDR3, the DNA is TGTGCCAGCATTGTAAGGCGACACGATACGCAGTATTTT. Translation: CASIVRRHDTQYF. The full variable domain, completed using reference TRBV25-1 and TRBJ2-3, is EADIYQTPRYLVIGTGKKITLECSQTMGHDKMYWYQQDPGMELHLIHYSYGVNSTEKGDLSSESTVSRIRTEHFPLTLESARPSHTSQYLCASIVRRHDTQYFGPGTRLTVL.